The 8 T cell receptor beta chains in this list originate from one sample, sequenced in a study of T cell responses to AZD1222 COVID-19 vaccine. The data were produced by immunoSEQ multiplex PCR, yet TCRdb's version contains in-frame clones alone and is incomplete. Found here are 150,000 or so clones, roughly nine tenths of them singletons; the top ten hold 1% to 1.5%. Specimen: peripheral blood, collected 28 days after the second AZD1222 dose. The receptors originated from an adult who received the AZD1222 COVID-19 vaccine.

V and J are TRBV12-3 or TRBV12-4 and TRBJ1-5; D is undetermined. V was trimmed by 2 bases and J by 4 bases, leaving 6 bases between them. This CDR3 is 13 amino acids long. Written as DNA, the CDR3 is TGTGCCAGCAGTTTATTAGGGAATCAGCCCCAGCATTTT. Protein product: CASSLLGNQPQHF.

With respect to this clone: The same CDR3 arises from other DNA sequences in this sample as well. This sequence joins TRBV12-3 or TRBV12-4 and TRBJ2-7; the D is unclear. The germline V and J ends were trimmed by 3 bases and 1 base, with 7 bases remaining between them. This CDR3 has 13 amino acids. CDR3 amino acids: CASSLGGSYEQYF. In nucleotides, the CDR3 is TGTGCCAGCAGTTTGGGCGGTTCCTACGAGCAGTACTTC.

CDR3 nucleotides: TGTGCCAGTAGTAGGACAGGGGGCTATCAGCCCCAGCATTTT. Protein: CASSRTGGYQPQHF. The rearrangement links TRBV19 to TRBJ1-5; 11 nucleotides agree with TRBD1. Per germline, CDR1 LNHDA and CDR2 SQIVND (reference sequence). The trim removed 4 bases at V and 5 bases at J, leaving 1 base unmatched. The CDR3 length is 14 residues.

The chain carries TRBV14 and TRBJ2-5, with 13 bases identical to TRBD2. The CDR3 runs 15 residues. The J segment lost 6 bases and the V segment lost 5 bases, leaving 6 bases of the junction unmatched. CDR1 SGHDN and CDR2 FVKESK come from the germline V gene. Here the CDR3 reads CASSKLAGGPQTQYF. The CDR3 coding sequence is TGTGCCAGCAGCAAACTAGCGGGAGGGCCGCAGACCCAGTACTTC. Full variable domain (missing parts from reference TRBV14 and TRBJ2-5): EAGVTQFPSHSVIEKGQTVTLRCDPISGHDNLYWYRRVMGKEIKFLLHFVKESKQDESGMPNNRFLAERTGGTYSTLKVQPAELEDSGVYFCASSKLAGGPQTQYFGPGTRLLVL.

This chain links TRBV13 with TRBJ1-2; a weak D match, TRBD1 (6 bases). V was cut by 3 bases and J by 6 bases, with 11 bases left in between. CDR1 is PRHDT and CDR2 is FYEKMQ in the germline V gene (reference sequence). CDR3 length: 13 amino acids. The CDR3 DNA is TGTGCCAGCAGCTTCGGGACATACGATGGCTACACCTTC. It translates to CASSFGTYDGYTF.

This chain uses TRBV15 with TRBJ1-2; no definite D call. Germline V gene lookup returns CDR1 LNHNV and CDR2 YYDKDF (reference sequence). CDR3 size: 15 residues. Deletions cut 0 bases from V and 6 bases from J, with 14 bases between. In nucleotides, the CDR3 is TGTGCCACCAGCAGAGATATCGGCACGATAGATGGCTACACCTTC. Residues: CATSRDIGTIDGYTF.

The V and J genes are TRBV18 and TRBJ1-5; TRBD1 matches 7 bases. Unmatched junction bases numbered 8, after V lost 2 bases and J lost 7 bases. The CDR3 sequence is 15 residues long. Germline CDR1 is KGHSH and CDR2 is LQKENI. CDR3 DNA: TGTGCCAGCTCACCAGAGGGGACAGCGAGGCAGCCCCAGCATTTT. As protein: CASSPEGTARQPQHF. The complete variable domain, with remaining parts taken from reference TRBV18 and TRBJ1-5, reads NAGVMQNPRHLVRRRGQEARLRCSPMKGHSHVYWYRQLPEEGLKFMVYLQKENIIDESGMPKERFSAEFPKEGPSILRIQQVVRGDSAAYFCASSPEGTARQPQHFGDGTRLSIL.

This clone occurred a few times. The chain employs TRBV18 and TRBJ2-5; D call uncertain. The CDR3 is 13 amino acids. The ends were cut back, 6 bases at V and 5 bases at J, with 13 bases in the middle. Germline V gene sequence: CDR1 KGHSH, CDR2 LQKENI. Here the CDR3 DNA reads TGTGCCAGCTCCATGCAGGTGGGGGAGACCCAGTACTTC. Protein sequence: CASSMQVGETQYF.